The clone carrying this T cell receptor beta chain was picked up many times. Its antigen is not identified. The sample comes from a study of T cell responses to AZD1222 COVID-19 vaccine. Study findings and constraints: Spike was spanned by vaccine-associated CD4 TCRs, which were dominant at 160-218 and 743-854.

Sequencing used immunoSEQ multiplex PCR; TCRdb keeps in-frame clones, though not all of them. This table holds 95,000 to 150,000 clones, approximately 90% found once. The CDR3 is 13 amino acids. Germline CDR1 is LNHDA and CDR2 is SQIVND (reference sequence). V lost 3 bases and J lost 4, with 9 bases in between. The sequencing used peripheral blood, collected on day 0 of AZD1222 vaccination. The V and J genes are TRBV19 and TRBJ1-1; D remains unclear. The source is an adult in good health. CDR3 bases: TGTGCCAGTAGTATTGGGTGGACCACTGAAGCTTTCTTT. Its translation is CASSIGWTTEAFF.